The 18 T cell receptor beta chains given below trace back to one sample, sequenced in a study of blood T cells in healthy people across ages. A sample-barcoded 5' primer and a J-beta primer mix were used in a second PCR of about 7 to 12 cycles. TCRdb independently ran MiXCR on the 5' RACE reads; one entry per CDR3 protein. The sample shows around 780,000 distinct CDR3 sequences, approximately 53% of them seen only once. The sequenced material came from blood. These TCRs come from a man aged 40-49 years in good health.

The CDR3 protein is CASSLGQKGDIQYF. The CDR3 region has the DNA TGTGCCAGCAGTCTCGGGCAGAAGGGGGACATTCAGTACTTC. The chain is built from TRBV12-3 or TRBV12-4 and TRBJ2-4, with D perhaps TRBD1 (6 bases). This CDR3 comprises 14 residues. Trimming removed 5 bases at V and 8 bases at J, with 16 bases between.

This clonotype has a handful of counts. The rearrangement uses TRBV6-2 or TRBV6-3 and TRBJ2-4, with TRBD2 as a possible D gene (6 bases). The J call may be faulty, since TRBJ2-7 better matches the DNA end. In germline, CDR1 is MNHEY, CDR2 SVGEGT. This CDR3 has 14 amino acids. CDR3 in amino acids: CASTGDSRASEQYF. CDR3 sequence (DNA): TGTGCCAGCACTGGGGACTCCAGGGCATCCGAGCAGTACTTC.

In its sample, this clonotype was seen a few times. The genes are TRBV6-5 and TRBJ2-5; the D gene is possibly TRBD2 (5 bases). CDR3 length: 11 residues. Per the germline V gene, CDR1 is MNHEY and CDR2 is SVGAGI. V lost 6 bases and J lost 3, with 5 bases in between. The CDR3 is CASRREETQYF. The CDR3, as DNA: TGTGCCAGCAGGAGGGAAGAGACCCAGTACTTC.

This clonotype came up a few times. The chain is built from TRBV20-1 and TRBJ1-1, with TRBD1 matching 7 bases. This CDR3 spans 13 amino acids. Germline V CDR1 and CDR2: DFQATT, SNEGSKA (reference sequence). This CDR3 reads CRGGGQGDTEAFF. The CDR3 DNA sequence: TGCAGGGGAGGAGGGCAGGGGGACACTGAAGCTTTCTTT.

The gene calls are TRBV28 and TRBJ2-5; 8 positions match TRBD1. Germline assignment: CDR1 MDHEN and CDR2 SYDVKM. The CDR3 contains 16 residues. V dropped 6 bases and J dropped 4; count of bases not matched to a gene: 13. The DNA of the CDR3 is TGTGCCAGCAGCCAACTTCAGGGGGCGCTTAGAGAGACCCAGTACTTC. Protein: CASSQLQGALRETQYF.

The table lists this clonotype with a few counts. The chain links TRBV6-1 to TRBJ1-2; D is possibly TRBD1 (5 bases). Germline values: CDR1 MNHNS, CDR2 SASEGT. Trimming pared 0 bases from V and 8 bases from J, leaving 16 bases between. CDR3 size: 15 residues. This chain's CDR3 is CASSEALQGGGGYTF. The CDR3 DNA sequence: TGTGCCAGCAGTGAAGCGCTTCAGGGCGGAGGAGGCTACACCTTC.

This chain connects TRBV29-1 to TRBJ1-4; D call uncertain. Trimming left V 4 bases short and J 7 bases short, with 13 bases between. CDR1 is SQVTM, CDR2 ANQGSEA, per germline. The CDR3 extends over 13 amino acids. CDR3 coding DNA: TGCAGCGTTGGTTCCAACCCCAGTGAAAAACTGTTTTTT. It is translated as CSVGSNPSEKLFF.

This clonotype was seen a few times. The V gene is TRBV9, the J gene TRBJ2-1; 8 bases are a match to TRBD2. CDR1 SGDLS and CDR2 YYNGEE come from the germline V gene. The CDR3 consists of 16 residues. J lost 6 bases, V lost 0 bases, and 8 bases had no gene match. CDR3 in DNA: TGTGCCAGCAGCGTAGGAAGCGGGAGAGGAATCAATGAGCAGTTCTTC. Translation: CASSVGSGRGINEQFF. The variable domain in full, completed from reference TRBV9 and TRBJ2-1, reads DSGVTQTPKHLITATGQRVTLRCSPRSGDLSVYWYQQSLDQGLQFLIQYYNGEERAKGNILERFSAQQFPDLHSELNLSSLELGDSALYFCASSVGSGRGINEQFFGPGTRLTVL.

The DNA for the CDR3 is TGTGCCAGCAGCGCGACAGGGGATCAATACAATGAGCAGTACTTC. This gives the protein CASSATGDQYNEQYF. V is TRBV9 and J is TRBJ2-1; 8 positions match TRBD1. With the DNA end fitting TRBJ2-7 better, the J assignment may be wrong. Germline CDR1 and CDR2: SGDLS and YYNGEE. This CDR3 has 15 amino acids.

This clonotype showed up just a few times. V usage is TRBV6-2 or TRBV6-3 and J usage is TRBJ2-3, with D unclear. CDR3 length equals 16 residues. V shed 5 bases and J shed 0 bases, with 15 bases lying between them. The V gene's germline CDR1 is MNHEY and CDR2 SVGEGT. In DNA form, the CDR3 reads TGTGCCAGCAGTAAATGGACCACCACTAGCACAGATACGCAGTATTTT. It yields the protein CASSKWTTTSTDTQYF.

The sample holds one count of this clonotype. In DNA form, the CDR3 reads TGTGCCAGCAGTCCGGCGTCTAGGGCGGACTACGAGCAGTACTTC. Translated: CASSPASRADYEQYF. V usage is TRBV27 and J usage is TRBJ2-5; D unclear. The end of the DNA aligns better with TRBJ2-7, so the J call may be wrong. Germline CDR1 MNHEY, CDR2 SMNVEV (reference sequence). This CDR3 has 15 amino acids.

This clonotype came up a few times. The gene calls are TRBV7-2 and TRBJ2-3, with 10 bases aligning to TRBD2. Germline V gene data show CDR1 as SGHTA and CDR2 as FQGNSA. After removal of 5 bases from V and 2 bases from J, the junction contained 7 bases not matched to a gene. The CDR3 is made up of 16 amino acids. The CDR3 sequence is CASSRGTSAYTDTQYF. For the CDR3, the DNA is TGTGCCAGCAGCCGAGGGACTAGCGCATACACAGATACGCAGTATTTT.

The chain recombines TRBV6-1 with TRBJ1-5, with D tentatively TRBD1 (5 bases). The CDR3 loop spans 15 amino acids. Deletions cut 2 bases from V and 9 bases from J, with 17 bases between. Germline V gene data show CDR1 as MNHNS and CDR2 as SASEGT. DNA of the CDR3: TGTGCCAGCAGTGAACTTAATCAGGGTCTCGGGCCCCAGCATTTT. This translates into CASSELNQGLGPQHF.

This clonotype was seen only a few times. V gene TRBV19 combines with J gene TRBJ1-2; 8 bases line up with TRBD1. Germline V CDR1 and CDR2: LNHDA, SQIVND (reference sequence). V gave up 5 bases and J gave up 2 bases; unmatched junction bases: 4. This CDR3 region has 14 residues. CDR3 amino acids: CASSVDRGNYGYTF. For the CDR3, the DNA is TGTGCCAGTAGTGTCGACAGGGGCAACTATGGCTACACCTTC. The full variable domain, in which reference TRBV19 and TRBJ1-2 provide the parts outside the CDR3, is DGGITQSPKYLFRKEGQNVTLSCEQNLNHDAMYWYRQDPGQGLRLIYYSQIVNDFQKGDIAEGYSVSREKKESFPLTVTSAQKNPTAFYLCASSVDRGNYGYTFGSGTRLTVV.

The V call is TRBV5-1, the J call TRBJ1-4, with D uncertain. The V gene's germline CDR1 is SGHRS and CDR2 YFSETQ. CDR3 length: 15 residues. The V gene lost 0 bases and the J gene lost 6 bases, with 12 bases spanning the gap. CDR3 residues: CASSLDLRRDEKLFF. CDR3 sequence (DNA): TGCGCCAGCAGCTTGGATCTAAGGAGGGATGAAAAACTGTTTTTT.

The CDR3 is CSARDERGASFQETQYF. In DNA form, the CDR3 reads TGCAGTGCTAGAGACGAGCGGGGGGCGTCATTCCAAGAGACCCAGTACTTC. The genes are TRBV20-1 and TRBJ2-5, with 9 bases aligning to TRBD2. Trimming took 0 bases from V and 1 from J; bases not matched to a gene: 9. Germline assignment: CDR1 DFQATT and CDR2 SNEGSKA (reference sequence). The CDR3 consists of 17 residues.

The V gene is TRBV27, the J gene TRBJ1-2, with D uncertain. There are 15 residues in the CDR3. Trimming removed 0 bases from V and 4 bases from J, with 12 bases in between. Germline V gene lookup returns CDR1 MNHEY and CDR2 SMNVEV (reference sequence). The CDR3 region is CASSLSDPRSYGYTF. The CDR3 bases are TGTGCCAGCAGTTTATCAGACCCGCGTAGCTATGGCTACACCTTC.

Note on this clonotype: An end of the junction differs from the germline gene, which may be a read error. The genes are TRBV12-3 or TRBV12-4 and TRBJ2-5; 8 bases fit TRBD2. The CDR3 runs 15 residues. The CDR3 sequence is CACSSPGGMRETQYF. Here the CDR3 DNA reads TGTGCCTGCAGCTCGCCGGGGGGGATGAGGGAGACCCAGTACTTC.